What follows are 11 T cell receptor beta chains derived from one specimen sequenced in a study of blood T cells in healthy people across ages. Next came a second PCR, run for about 6 to 12 cycles, which used a sample-barcoded 5' primer along with a J-beta primer mix. From the 5' RACE reads, TCRdb called clonotypes with MiXCR, one entry per CDR3 protein. The sample has 800,000 to 950,000 distinct CDR3 sequences; around 46% are singletons. The sample consisted of blood. The receptors come from a man under 40 in good health.

The CDR3 here is CATGDRGQSGNQPQHF. The CDR3 DNA is TGTGCCACCGGCGACAGGGGGCAAAGTGGCAATCAGCCCCAGCATTTT. J is TRBJ1-5 and V is TRBV24-1, with 10 bases lining up with TRBD1. The V gene end was trimmed by 9 bases and the J gene end by 2 bases; junction bases not matched to a gene: 9. This CDR3 has 16 residues. Per germline, CDR1 KGHDR and CDR2 SFDVKD.

This clonotype was picked up a small number of times. The chain is built from TRBV4-1 and TRBJ1-6; perhaps TRBD1 as D (5 bases). This CDR3 comprises 16 residues. Germline CDR1 is MGHRA and CDR2 is YSYEKL. V lost 0 bases to trimming and J lost 1 base, with 7 bases between them. This chain's CDR3 is CASSQDRGSYNSPLHF. In DNA form, the CDR3 reads TGCGCCAGCAGCCAAGATAGGGGTTCCTATAATTCACCCCTCCACTTT.

The CDR3 here is CSAIPLTGGGETQYF. CDR3 DNA sequence: TGCAGTGCTATCCCATTGACAGGAGGGGGGGAGACCCAGTACTTC. The J gene is TRBJ2-7, the V gene TRBV20-1, with D perhaps given as TRBD1 or TRBD2 (6 bases each). TRBJ2-5 matches the DNA end more closely, so the J call is doubtful. CDR1 DFQATT and CDR2 SNEGSKA come from the germline V gene (reference sequence). The CDR3 is 15 residues long.

This clonotype was seen a few times. This rearrangement joins TRBV27 to TRBJ1-2; perhaps TRBD1 as D (5 bases). This CDR3 contains 15 residues. Germline values: CDR1 MNHEY, CDR2 SMNVEV (reference sequence). V was shortened by 6 bases and J by 2 bases, with 16 bases between the two germline ends. DNA of the CDR3: TGTGCCAGCAGCCTGGGGGTAGGAACCAACTATGGCTACACCTTC. It encodes CASSLGVGTNYGYTF.

This chain uses TRBV6-1 with TRBJ2-5; D unresolved. The DNA end is more similar to TRBJ2-7, so the J call may be wrong. Germline V CDR1 and CDR2: MNHNS, SASEGT. The CDR3 consists of 14 residues. CDR3 DNA: TGTGCCAGCAGTGACTTGTTCCGTCTCCACGAGCAGTACTTC. Translated: CASSDLFRLHEQYF.

This clonotype appeared a single time. The chain recombines TRBV6-2 or TRBV6-3 with TRBJ2-3; D might be TRBD2 (6 bases). This CDR3 region has 14 residues. Trimming pared 9 bases from V and 4 bases from J, leaving 17 bases between. Germline values: CDR1 MNHEY, CDR2 SVGEGT. The CDR3 DNA reads TGTGCCAGTCGAAACGGGGGTAAGGCAGATACGCAGTATTTT. Residues: CASRNGGKADTQYF.

This clonotype was picked up a small number of times. J is TRBJ2-1 and V is TRBV27; 11 bases align to TRBD1. V was clipped by 7 bases and J by 8 bases; unmatched bases: 10. Germline CDR1 is MNHEY and CDR2 is SMNVEV (reference sequence). The CDR3 covers 15 residues. The CDR3 spells CASKGVGQGGYEQFF. DNA of the CDR3: TGTGCCAGCAAAGGGGTGGGACAGGGGGGGTATGAGCAGTTCTTC.

The CDR3 is CASSQPGAMQETQYF. CDR3 nucleotides: TGCGCCAGCAGCCAGCCGGGGGCGATGCAAGAGACCCAGTACTTC. The chain joins TRBV4-1 to TRBJ2-5, with D possibly being TRBD1 or TRBD2 (6 bases each). Germline lookup yields CDR1 MGHRA and CDR2 YSYEKL. The CDR3 contains 15 residues. The V end lost 3 bases, the J end lost 2 bases, and 13 bases lay between the germline ends.

V gene TRBV7-9 combines with J gene TRBJ2-4, with 10 bases fitting TRBD1. This CDR3 is built from 15 residues. Losses at the gene ends were 4 bases for V and 11 bases for J; bases not matched to a gene: 11. Germline CDR1 reads SEHNR; CDR2 reads FQNEAQ (reference sequence). The DNA of the CDR3 is TGTGCCAGCAGCTCGCCCGGGACAGGGGAGGGGTTTCAGTACTTC. Translating it yields CASSSPGTGEGFQYF.

The rearrangement joins TRBV10-3 to TRBJ1-2; 11 bases agree with TRBD1. The CDR3 has 16 residues. The V and J ends lost 0 bases and 3 bases, in that order; junction bases with no gene match: 3. The germline gives CDR1 ENHRY, CDR2 SYGVKD. CDR3 in amino acids: CAISESGQGEDYGYTF. The CDR3 DNA follows: TGTGCCATCAGTGAGTCGGGACAGGGGGAGGACTATGGCTACACCTTC.

This clonotype came up a few times. This chain connects TRBV18 to TRBJ2-7; the D gene is possibly TRBD2 (6 bases). Germline assignment: CDR1 KGHSH and CDR2 LQKENI. The CDR3 loop spans 15 amino acids. V was cut by 1 base and J by 0 bases, with 10 bases left in between. CDR3 protein: CASSPLHGSSYEQYF. CDR3 nucleotides: TGTGCCAGCTCACCACTTCACGGGAGCTCCTACGAGCAGTACTTC.